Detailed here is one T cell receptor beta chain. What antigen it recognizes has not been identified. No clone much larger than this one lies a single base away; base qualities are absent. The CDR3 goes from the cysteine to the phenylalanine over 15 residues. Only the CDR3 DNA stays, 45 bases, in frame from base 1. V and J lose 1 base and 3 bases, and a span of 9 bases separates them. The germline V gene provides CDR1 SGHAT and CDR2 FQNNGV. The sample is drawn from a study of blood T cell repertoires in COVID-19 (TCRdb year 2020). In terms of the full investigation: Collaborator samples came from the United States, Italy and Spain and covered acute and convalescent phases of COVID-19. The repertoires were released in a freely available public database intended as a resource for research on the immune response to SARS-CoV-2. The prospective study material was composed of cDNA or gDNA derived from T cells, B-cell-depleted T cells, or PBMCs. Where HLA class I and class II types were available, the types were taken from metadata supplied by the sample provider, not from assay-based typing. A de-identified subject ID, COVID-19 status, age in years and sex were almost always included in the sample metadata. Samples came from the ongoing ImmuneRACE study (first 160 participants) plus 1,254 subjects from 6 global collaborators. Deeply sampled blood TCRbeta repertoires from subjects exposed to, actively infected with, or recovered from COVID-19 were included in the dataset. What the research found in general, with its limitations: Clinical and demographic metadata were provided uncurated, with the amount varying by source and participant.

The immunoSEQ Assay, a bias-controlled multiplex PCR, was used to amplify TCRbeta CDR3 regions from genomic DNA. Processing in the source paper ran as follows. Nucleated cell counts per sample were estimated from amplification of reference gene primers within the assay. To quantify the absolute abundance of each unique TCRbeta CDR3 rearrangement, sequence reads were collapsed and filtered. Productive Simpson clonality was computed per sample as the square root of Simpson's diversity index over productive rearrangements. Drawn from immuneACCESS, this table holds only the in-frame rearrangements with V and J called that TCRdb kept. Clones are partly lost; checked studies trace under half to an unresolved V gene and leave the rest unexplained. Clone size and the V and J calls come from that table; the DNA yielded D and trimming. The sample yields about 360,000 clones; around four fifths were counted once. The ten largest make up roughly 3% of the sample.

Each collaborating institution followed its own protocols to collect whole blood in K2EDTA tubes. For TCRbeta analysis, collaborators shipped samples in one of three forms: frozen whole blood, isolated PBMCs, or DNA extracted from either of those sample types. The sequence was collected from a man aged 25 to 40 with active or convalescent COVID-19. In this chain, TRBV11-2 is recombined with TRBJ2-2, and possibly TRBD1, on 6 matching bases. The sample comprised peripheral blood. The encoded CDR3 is CASSLGDTYTGELFF. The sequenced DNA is TGTGCCAGCAGCTTAGGGGACACCTACACCGGGGAGCTGTTTTTT.